This is a list of T cell receptor beta chains from one sample in a study of graft-versus-host responses after intestinal transplantation. Clones were read by immunoSEQ multiplex PCR, and TCRdb kept only the in-frame ones, dropping some. The repertoire holds more than 80,000 clones, with roughly nine tenths as singletons. The antigens of these receptors remain unknown. The sample consisted of unstimulated CD4+ T cells sorted from spleen or lymph node cells, taken before intestinal transplant. These receptors came from a human donor who received an intestinal transplant. CDR3s leave out the opening cysteine and the closing phenylalanine or tryptophan.

15	TRBV28	TRBJ1-5	ASSSPSRPYSNQPQH
11	TRBV19	TRBJ1-4	ASSFLANEKLF
12	TRBV18	TRBJ1-5	ASSPGQGGQPQH
12	TRBV14	TRBJ1-2	ASSQTTGDYGYT
14	TRBV7-9	TRBJ2-7	ASSYSTSGSPYEQY
14	TRBV5-4	TRBJ2-5	ASSLGQGLGQETQY
12	TRBV5-6	TRBJ1-6	ASSLGGVESPLH
13	TRBV28	TRBJ2-7	ASSPGTGPPYEQY
14	TRBV15	TRBJ2-1	ATSRDLRGWNNEQF
11	TRBV28	TRBJ1-2	ASSLAPNYGYT
14	TRBV4-1	TRBJ1-6	ASSQVGGRRNSPLH
13	TRBV10-3	TRBJ2-1	AIRPGLGSSNEQF
14	TRBV15	TRBJ1-5	ATSRDTVRGNQPQH
15	TRBV7-9	TRBJ1-6	ASSLGPTGVILVPLH
15	TRBV7-9	TRBJ2-1	ASSPTLAGASYNEQF
11	TRBV9	TRBJ2-5	ASSVGGGETQY
12	TRBV6-1	TRBJ1-5	ASSPTGYNQPQH
12	TRBV9	TRBJ2-3	ASSVGLGVDTQY
13	TRBV2	TRBJ2-5	ASSDGQGNLETQY
14	TRBV25-1	TRBJ2-5	ASSESGLIIQETQY
13	TRBV6-1	TRBJ1-5	ASSEGRRSNQPQH
13	TRBV7-2	TRBJ2-7	ASSLGWGRSYEQY
12	TRBV14	TRBJ2-7	ASSLRRDPYEQY